This record concerns one T cell receptor beta chain sequence. Its antigen remains unidentified. Other DNA sequences in the sample encode the same CDR3. V gave up 4 bases and J gave up 4 bases; unmatched junction bases: 4. This CDR3 has 14 amino acids. CDR1 and CDR2 (germline): SGHRS, YFSETQ. Measured with immunoSEQ multiplex PCR; TCRdb has only the in-frame clones, and not every one. The sample shows about 1.5 million clones, roughly 96% of them seen only once. The data derive from a study of shared clonotypes between healthy human individuals. Overall study findings and caveats: Lower generation probabilities were found for non-shared clonotypes than for those shared by all four donors.

Sequencing was performed on naive CD4+ T cells sorted from blood. Stated subset: CD45RA+ positively selected. The chain uses TRBV5-1 and TRBJ2-1; TRBD2 matches at 8 bases. The receptor was derived from a man aged 25-40 years in good health. In nucleotides, the CDR3 is TGCGCCAGCAGCAGAACTAGCGGTTACAATGAGCAGTTCTTC. This translates into CASSRTSGYNEQFF.